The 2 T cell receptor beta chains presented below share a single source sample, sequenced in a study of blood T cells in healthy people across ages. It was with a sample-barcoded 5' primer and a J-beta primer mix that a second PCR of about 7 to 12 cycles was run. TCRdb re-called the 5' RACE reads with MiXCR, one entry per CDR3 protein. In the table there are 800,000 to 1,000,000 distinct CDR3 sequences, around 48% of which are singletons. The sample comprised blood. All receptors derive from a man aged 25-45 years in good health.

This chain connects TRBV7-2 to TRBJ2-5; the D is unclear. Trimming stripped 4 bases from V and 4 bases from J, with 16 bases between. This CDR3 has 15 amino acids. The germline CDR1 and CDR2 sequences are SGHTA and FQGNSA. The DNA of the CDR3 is TGTGCCAGCAGCTCGTCACGTGCTATGGGAGAGACCCAGTACTTC. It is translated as CASSSSRAMGETQYF.

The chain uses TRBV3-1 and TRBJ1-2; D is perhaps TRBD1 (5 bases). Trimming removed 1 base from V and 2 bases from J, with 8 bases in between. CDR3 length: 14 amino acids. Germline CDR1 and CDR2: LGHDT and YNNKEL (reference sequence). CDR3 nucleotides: TGTGCCAGCAGCCAAGGACAGCGCAACTATGGCTACACCTTC. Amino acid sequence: CASSQGQRNYGYTF.